Here is one T cell receptor (beta chain) with its context. V shed 7 bases and J shed 2 bases, with 7 bases lying between them. This CDR3 has 12 residues. Germline values: CDR1 SGHAT, CDR2 FQNNGV. This record belongs to a study of T cell responses to AZD1222 COVID-19 vaccine. TCRdb keeps only in-frame clones here, not all; method: immunoSEQ multiplex PCR. The table includes 75,000 to 90,000 clones, more than 75% detected once. The chain employs TRBV11-2 and TRBJ2-3; no clear D. This receptor was taken from an adult in good health. The starting material was peripheral blood, obtained on day 0 of AZD1222 vaccination. The CDR3 reads CASNQLTDTQYF. In DNA form, the CDR3 reads TGTGCCAGCAATCAACTCACAGATACGCAGTATTTT.